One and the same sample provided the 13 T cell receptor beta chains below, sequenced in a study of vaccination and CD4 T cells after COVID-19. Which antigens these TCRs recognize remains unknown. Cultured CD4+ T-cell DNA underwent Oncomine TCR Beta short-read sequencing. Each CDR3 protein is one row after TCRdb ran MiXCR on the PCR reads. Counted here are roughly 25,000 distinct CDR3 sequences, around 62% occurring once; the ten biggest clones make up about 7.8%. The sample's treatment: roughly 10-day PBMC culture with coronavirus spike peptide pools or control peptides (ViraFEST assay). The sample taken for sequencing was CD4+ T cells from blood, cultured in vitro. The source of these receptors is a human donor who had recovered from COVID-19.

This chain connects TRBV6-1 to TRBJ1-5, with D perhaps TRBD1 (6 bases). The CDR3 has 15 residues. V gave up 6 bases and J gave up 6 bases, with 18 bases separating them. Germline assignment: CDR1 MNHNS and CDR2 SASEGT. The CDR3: CASRPVGGAGQPQHF. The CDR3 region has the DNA TGTGCCAGCAGGCCCGTGGGGGGCGCGGGTCAGCCCCAGCATTTT.

CDR3 in DNA: TGCAGCGTTGAACTTATAGCGGGAGTAACAAATGAGCAGTTCTTC. As protein: CSVELIAGVTNEQFF. This chain uses TRBV29-1 with TRBJ2-1; 9 bases map to TRBD2. CDR3 size: 15 residues. The V segment lost 2 bases and the J segment 7 bases; nucleotides outside the gene matches: 9. Germline V CDR1 and CDR2: SQVTM, ANQGSEA.

CDR3 DNA: TGTGCCAGCAGTGAAGCACCGGGACACCGGACCAAGCAGTTCTTC. Translating gives CASSEAPGHRTKQFF. V usage is TRBV2 and J usage is TRBJ2-1; D might be TRBD1 (6 bases). The CDR3 is 15 residues long. V was cut by 0 bases and J by 11 bases, with 17 bases left in between. Germline loops: CDR1 SNHLY, CDR2 FYNNEI.

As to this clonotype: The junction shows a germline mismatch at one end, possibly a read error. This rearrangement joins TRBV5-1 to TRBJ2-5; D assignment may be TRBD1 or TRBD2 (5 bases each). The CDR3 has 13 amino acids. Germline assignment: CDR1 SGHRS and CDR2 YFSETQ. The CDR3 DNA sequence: TGCGCCAGCAGCTTGGAAAGCCCGGGGACCCGGTACTTC. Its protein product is CASSLESPGTRYF.

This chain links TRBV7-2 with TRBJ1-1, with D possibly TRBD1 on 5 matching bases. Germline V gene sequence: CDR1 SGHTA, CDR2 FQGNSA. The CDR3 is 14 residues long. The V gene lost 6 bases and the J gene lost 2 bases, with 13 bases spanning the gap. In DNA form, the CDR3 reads TGTGCCAGCAGACTACAGGCGTTAAACACTGAAGCTTTCTTT. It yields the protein CASRLQALNTEAFF.

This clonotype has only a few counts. The CDR3 is CASSLRGIREDQPQHF. In DNA, the CDR3 is TGTGCCAGCAGCTTAAGGGGGATTAGAGAGGACCAGCCCCAGCATTTT. The V and J genes are TRBV7-2 and TRBJ1-5; D is possibly TRBD1 (6 bases). Trimming took 2 bases from V and 7 from J, leaving 18 bases between them. Germline V gene sequence: CDR1 SGHTA, CDR2 FQGNSA. The CDR3 contains 16 residues.

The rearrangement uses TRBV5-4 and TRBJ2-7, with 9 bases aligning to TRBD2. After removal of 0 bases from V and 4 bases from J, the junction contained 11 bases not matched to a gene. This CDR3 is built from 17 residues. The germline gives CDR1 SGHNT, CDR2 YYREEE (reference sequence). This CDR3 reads CASSLEGWLAGRYEQYF. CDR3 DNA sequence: TGTGCCAGCAGCTTGGAGGGTTGGCTAGCGGGGCGATACGAGCAGTACTTC.

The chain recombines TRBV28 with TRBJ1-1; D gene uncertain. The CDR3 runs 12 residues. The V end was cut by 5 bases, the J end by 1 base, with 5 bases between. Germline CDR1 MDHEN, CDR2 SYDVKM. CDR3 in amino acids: CASSASNTEAFF. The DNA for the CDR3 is TGTGCCAGCAGTGCGTCGAACACTGAAGCTTTCTTT. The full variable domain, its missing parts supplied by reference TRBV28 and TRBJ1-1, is DVKVTQSSRYLVKRTGEKVFLECVQDMDHENMFWYRQDPGLGLRLIYFSYDVKMKEKGDIPEGYSVSREKKERFSLILESASTNQTSMYLCASSASNTEAFFGQGTRLTVV.

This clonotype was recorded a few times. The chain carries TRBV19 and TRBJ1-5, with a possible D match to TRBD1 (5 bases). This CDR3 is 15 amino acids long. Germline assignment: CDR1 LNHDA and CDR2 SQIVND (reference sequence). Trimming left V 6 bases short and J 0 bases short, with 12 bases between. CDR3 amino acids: CASRGRLYSNQPQHF. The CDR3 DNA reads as TGTGCCAGTAGGGGACGGCTTTATAGCAATCAGCCCCAGCATTTT.

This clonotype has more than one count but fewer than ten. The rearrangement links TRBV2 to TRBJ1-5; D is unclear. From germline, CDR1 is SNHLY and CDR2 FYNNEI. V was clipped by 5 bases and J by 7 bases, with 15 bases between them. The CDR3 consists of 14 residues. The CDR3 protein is CASSRDGSAQPQHF. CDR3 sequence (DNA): TGTGCCAGCAGTCGAGATGGCTCCGCGCAGCCCCAGCATTTT.

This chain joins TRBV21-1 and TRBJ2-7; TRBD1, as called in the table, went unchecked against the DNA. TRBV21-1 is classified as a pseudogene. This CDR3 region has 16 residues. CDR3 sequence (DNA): TGTGCCAGCAGCAAAAACCTTTGGACAGGGAGCTACGAGCAGTACTTC. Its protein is CASSKNLWTGSYEQYF.

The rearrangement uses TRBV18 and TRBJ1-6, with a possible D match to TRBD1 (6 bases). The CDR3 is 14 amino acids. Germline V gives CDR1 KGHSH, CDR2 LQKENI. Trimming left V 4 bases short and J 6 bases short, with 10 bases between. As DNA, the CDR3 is TGTGCCAGCTCACTGGACAGATCTAATTCACCCCTCCACTTT. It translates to CASSLDRSNSPLHF.

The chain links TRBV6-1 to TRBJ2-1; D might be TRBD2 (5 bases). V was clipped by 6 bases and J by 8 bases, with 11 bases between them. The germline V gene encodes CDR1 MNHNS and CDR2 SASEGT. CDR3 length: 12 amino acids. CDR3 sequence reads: CASSTKRDEQFF. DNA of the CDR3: TGTGCCAGCAGCACGAAGAGGGATGAGCAGTTCTTC.